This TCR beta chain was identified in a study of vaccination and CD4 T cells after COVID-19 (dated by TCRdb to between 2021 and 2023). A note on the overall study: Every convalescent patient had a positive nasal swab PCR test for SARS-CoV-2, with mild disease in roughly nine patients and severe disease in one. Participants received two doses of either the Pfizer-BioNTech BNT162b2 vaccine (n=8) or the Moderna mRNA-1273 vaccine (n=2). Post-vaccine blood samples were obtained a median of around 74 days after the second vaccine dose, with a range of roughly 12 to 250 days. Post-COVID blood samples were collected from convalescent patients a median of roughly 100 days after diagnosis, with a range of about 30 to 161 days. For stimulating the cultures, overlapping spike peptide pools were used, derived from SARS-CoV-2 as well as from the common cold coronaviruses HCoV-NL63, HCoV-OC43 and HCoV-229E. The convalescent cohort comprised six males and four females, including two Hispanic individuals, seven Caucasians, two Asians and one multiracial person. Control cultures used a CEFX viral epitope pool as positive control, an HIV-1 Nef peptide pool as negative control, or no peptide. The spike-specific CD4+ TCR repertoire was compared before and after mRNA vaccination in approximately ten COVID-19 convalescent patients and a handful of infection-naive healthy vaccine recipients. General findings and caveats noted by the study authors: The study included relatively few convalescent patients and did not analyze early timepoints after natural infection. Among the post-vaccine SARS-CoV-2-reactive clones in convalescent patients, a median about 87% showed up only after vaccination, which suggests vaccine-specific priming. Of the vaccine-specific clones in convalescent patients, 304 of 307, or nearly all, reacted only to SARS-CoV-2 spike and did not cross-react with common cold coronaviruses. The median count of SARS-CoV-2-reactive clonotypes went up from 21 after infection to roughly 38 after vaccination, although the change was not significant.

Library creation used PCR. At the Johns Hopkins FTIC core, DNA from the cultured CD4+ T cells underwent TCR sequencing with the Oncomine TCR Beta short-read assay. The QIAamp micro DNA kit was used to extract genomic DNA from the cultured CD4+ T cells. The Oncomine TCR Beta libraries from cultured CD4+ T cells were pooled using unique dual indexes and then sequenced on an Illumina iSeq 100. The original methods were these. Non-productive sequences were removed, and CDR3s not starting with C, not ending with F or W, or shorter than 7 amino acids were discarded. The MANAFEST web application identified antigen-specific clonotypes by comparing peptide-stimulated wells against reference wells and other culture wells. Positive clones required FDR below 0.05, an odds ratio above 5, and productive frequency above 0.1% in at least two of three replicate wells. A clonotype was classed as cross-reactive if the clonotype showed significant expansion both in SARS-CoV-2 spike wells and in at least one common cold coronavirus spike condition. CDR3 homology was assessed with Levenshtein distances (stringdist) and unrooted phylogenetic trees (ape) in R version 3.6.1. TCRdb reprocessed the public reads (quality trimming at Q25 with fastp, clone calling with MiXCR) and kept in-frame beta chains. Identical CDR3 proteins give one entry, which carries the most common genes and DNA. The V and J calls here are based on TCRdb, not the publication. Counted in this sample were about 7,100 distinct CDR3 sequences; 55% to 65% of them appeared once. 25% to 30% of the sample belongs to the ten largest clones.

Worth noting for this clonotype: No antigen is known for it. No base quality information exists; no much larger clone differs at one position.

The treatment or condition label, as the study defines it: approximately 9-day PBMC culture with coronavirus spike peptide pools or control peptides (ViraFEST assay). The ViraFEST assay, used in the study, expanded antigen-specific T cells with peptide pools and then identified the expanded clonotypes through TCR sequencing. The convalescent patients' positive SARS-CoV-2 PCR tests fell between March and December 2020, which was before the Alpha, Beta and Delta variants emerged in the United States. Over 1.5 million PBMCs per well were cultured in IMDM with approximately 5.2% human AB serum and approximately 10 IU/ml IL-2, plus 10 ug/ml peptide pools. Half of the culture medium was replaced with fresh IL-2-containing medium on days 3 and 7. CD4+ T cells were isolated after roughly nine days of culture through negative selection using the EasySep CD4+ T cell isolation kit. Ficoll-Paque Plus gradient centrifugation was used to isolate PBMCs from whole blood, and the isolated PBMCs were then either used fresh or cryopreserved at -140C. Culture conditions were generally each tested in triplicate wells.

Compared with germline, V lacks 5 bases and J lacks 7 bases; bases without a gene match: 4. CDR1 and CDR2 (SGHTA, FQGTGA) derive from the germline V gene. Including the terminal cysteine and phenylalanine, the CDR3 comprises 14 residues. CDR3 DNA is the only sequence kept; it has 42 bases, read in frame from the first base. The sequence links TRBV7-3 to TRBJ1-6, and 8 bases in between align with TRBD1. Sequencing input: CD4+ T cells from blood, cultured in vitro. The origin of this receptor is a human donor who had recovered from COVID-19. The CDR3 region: CASSQTGVNSPLHF. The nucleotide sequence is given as TGTGCCAGCAGCCAGACAGGGGTCAATTCACCCCTCCACTTT.